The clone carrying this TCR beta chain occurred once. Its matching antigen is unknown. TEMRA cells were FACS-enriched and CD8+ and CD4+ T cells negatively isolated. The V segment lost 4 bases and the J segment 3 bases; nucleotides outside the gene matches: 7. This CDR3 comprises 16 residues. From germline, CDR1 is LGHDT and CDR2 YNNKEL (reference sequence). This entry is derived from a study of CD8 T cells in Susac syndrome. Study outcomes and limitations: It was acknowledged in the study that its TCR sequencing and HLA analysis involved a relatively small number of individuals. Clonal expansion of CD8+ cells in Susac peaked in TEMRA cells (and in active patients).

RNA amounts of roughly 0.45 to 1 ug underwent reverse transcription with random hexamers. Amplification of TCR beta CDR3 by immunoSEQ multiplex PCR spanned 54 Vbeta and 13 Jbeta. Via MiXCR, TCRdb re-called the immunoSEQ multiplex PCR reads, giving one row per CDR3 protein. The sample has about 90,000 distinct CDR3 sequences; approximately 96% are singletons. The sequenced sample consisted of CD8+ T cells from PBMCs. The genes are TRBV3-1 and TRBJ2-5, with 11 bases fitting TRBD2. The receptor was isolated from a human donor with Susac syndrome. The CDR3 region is CASSPLTTSGEETQYF. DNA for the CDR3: TGTGCCAGCAGCCCTCTAACGACTAGCGGGGAAGAGACCCAGTACTTC.